These 25 T cell receptor beta chains originate from one sample sequenced in a study of technical replicates of blood from several donors. Repertoires were generated with immunoSEQ multiplex PCR, while TCRdb's copy carries only in-frame clones and drops some. Among tens of thousands of clones, about 86% were seen once, and the ten largest hold 5.6%. The sequenced sample consisted of PBMCs. These TCRs come from a human donor in good health. Some clones in this sample may be carry-over from other donors' samples.

This chain links TRBV14 with TRBJ2-7; 8 bases map to TRBD1. Trimming took 2 bases from V and 9 from J; bases not matched to a gene: 9. Germline values: CDR1 SGHDN, CDR2 FVKESK. CDR3 length equals 14 residues. CDR3 loop: CASSQQGALGGQYF. The CDR3 DNA sequence: TGTGCCAGCAGCCAACAGGGGGCCCTGGGAGGGCAGTACTTC.

The chain recombines TRBV7-3 with TRBJ2-2, with D unclear. The CDR3 is 13 amino acids. Trimming left V 0 bases short and J 6 bases short, with 5 bases between. Germline CDR1 SGHTA, CDR2 FQGTGA. As DNA, the CDR3 is TGTGCCAGCAGCTTAACAGCTCCCGGGGAGCTGTTTTTT. It yields the protein CASSLTAPGELFF.

This clone was picked up one time. The genes are TRBV11-2 and TRBJ1-5; 8 bases agree with TRBD1. Germline CDR1 and CDR2: SGHAT and FQNNGV. This CDR3 has 16 residues. V shed 1 base, J shed 4 bases, and the junction held 6 bases outside the gene matches. The CDR3 region has the DNA TGTGCCAGCAGCTTAGGACAGGGGACGGGAAATCAGCCCCAGCATTTT. Its translation is CASSLGQGTGNQPQHF.

As regards this clone: This sample also contains other DNA sequences that code for the same CDR3. The rearrangement joins TRBV5-1 to TRBJ1-5; the match to TRBD1 covers 9 bases. Trimming at V came to 3 bases and at J to 4 bases, leaving 2 bases not matched to a gene. The CDR3 contains 14 residues. Germline CDR1 SGHRS, CDR2 YFSETQ. CDR3 loop: CASSSGTGNQPQHF. The CDR3 nucleotides are TGCGCCAGCAGCTCTGGGACAGGGAATCAGCCCCAGCATTTT.

The rearrangement uses TRBV2 and TRBJ2-7; 9 positions match TRBD1. V lost 5 bases to trimming and J lost 7 bases; unmatched junction nucleotides: 6. The CDR3 has 13 amino acids. Germline loops: CDR1 SNHLY, CDR2 FYNNEI. CDR3 residues: CASSLRQGVEQYF. In DNA form, the CDR3 reads TGTGCCAGCAGTCTTCGACAGGGGGTAGAGCAGTACTTC.

This clone was picked up a small number of times. This chain links TRBV30 with TRBJ2-5, with 8 bases matching TRBD2. Germline V gene data show CDR1 as GTSNPN and CDR2 as SVGIG (reference sequence). The CDR3 is 14 amino acids. With 3 bases clipped from V and 1 base from J, the junction kept 4 bases outside the gene matches. Written as DNA, the CDR3 is TGTGCCTGGAGGCGCGGGAGGTTCCAAGAGACCCAGTACTTC. Translating gives CAWRRGRFQETQYF. The complete variable domain, with remaining parts taken from reference TRBV30 and TRBJ2-5, reads SQTIHQWPATLVQPVGSPLSLECTVEGTSNPNLYWYRQAAGRGLQLLFYSVGIGQISSEVPQNLSASRPQDRQFILSSKKLLLSDSGFYLCAWRRGRFQETQYFGPGTRLLVL.

The chain joins TRBV7-6 to TRBJ2-2; D unresolved. CDR1 is SGHVS and CDR2 is FNYEAQ in the germline V gene. The ends were cut back, 5 bases at V and 2 bases at J, with 9 bases in the middle. This CDR3 is built from 14 residues. The CDR3: CASSPDINTGELFF. CDR3 coding DNA: TGTGCCAGCAGCCCAGACATTAACACCGGGGAGCTGTTTTTT.

This clone was found a few times. This chain connects TRBV11-3 to TRBJ1-4; no reliable D call. This CDR3 has 13 amino acids. The germline V and J ends were trimmed by 8 bases and 6 bases, with 13 bases remaining between them. Germline loops: CDR1 SGHNT, CDR2 YENEEA. The CDR3 reads CASEGVSDEKLFF. Here the CDR3 DNA reads TGTGCCAGCGAGGGCGTGAGCGATGAAAAACTGTTTTTT. Based on the CDR3 plus reference TRBV11-3 and TRBJ1-4, the full variable domain is EAGVVQSPRYKIIEKKQPVAFWCNPISGHNTLYWYLQNLGQGPELLIRYENEEAVDDSQLPKDRFSAERLKGVDSTLKIQPAELGDSAVYLCASEGVSDEKLFFGSGTQLSVL.

The chain recombines TRBV7-2 with TRBJ2-1, with D perhaps TRBD2 (7 bases). Germline-derived CDR1 and CDR2 are SGHTA and FQGNSA. The CDR3 is 17 amino acids. Between the trimmed V and J ends, which lost 5 bases and 2 bases, there was a span of 19 bases. The CDR3 loop reads CASSPSASGGTYNEQFF. CDR3 DNA sequence: TGTGCCAGCAGCCCCTCGGCGTCGGGGGGCACCTACAATGAGCAGTTCTTC.

This clone was seen a single time. CDR3 sequence reads: CAWRRGLAGTAPSYEQYF. The CDR3 region has the DNA TGTGCCTGGAGGAGAGGACTAGCGGGGACAGCACCCTCCTACGAGCAGTACTTC. The chain uses TRBV30 and TRBJ2-7, with 12 positions matching TRBD2. The junction had 12 bases not matched to a gene; V was cut back by 3 bases and J by 0 bases. Germline V gene lookup returns CDR1 GTSNPN and CDR2 SVGIG (reference sequence). The CDR3 is made up of 18 amino acids.

The V and J genes are TRBV7-6 and TRBJ2-7; tentatively, D is TRBD2 (6 bases). Germline V CDR1 and CDR2: SGHVS, FNYEAQ. Trimming shortened V by 4 bases and J by 7 bases, and 11 bases separated the two germline ends. The CDR3 sequence is 12 residues long. The CDR3 reads CASSSNGGEQYF. The CDR3 DNA reads as TGTGCCAGCAGCTCGAACGGGGGAGAGCAGTACTTC.

The chain combines TRBV5-1 with TRBJ2-1; no clear D gene. V lost 4 bases to trimming and J lost 3 bases, with 11 bases between them. There are 14 residues in the CDR3. In germline, CDR1 is SGHRS, CDR2 YFSETQ. The CDR3 coding sequence is TGCGCCAGCAGCCCATCCCCGGTCTACAATGAGCAGTTCTTC. It encodes CASSPSPVYNEQFF.

J is TRBJ2-7 and V is TRBV30; possible D gene TRBD1, 6 bases. This CDR3 contains 13 residues. Trimming took off 5 bases at V and 4 bases at J, with 15 bases between the two ends. Germline values: CDR1 GTSNPN, CDR2 SVGIG (reference sequence). The CDR3 loop reads CAWSLGTLYEQYF. The DNA of the CDR3 is TGTGCCTGGTCCCTGGGGACACTTTACGAGCAGTACTTC.

This chain links TRBV4-3 with TRBJ2-2; 8 bases map to TRBD1. Germline lookup yields CDR1 LGHNA and CDR2 YSLEER. This CDR3 is 16 amino acids long. Trimming at V came to 2 bases and at J to 4 bases, leaving 6 bases not matched to a gene. In DNA form, the CDR3 reads TGCGCCAGCAGCCAAAGGACAGGGATGAGCACCGGGGAGCTGTTTTTT. It is translated as CASSQRTGMSTGELFF.

This chain joins TRBV27 and TRBJ2-7; 9 nucleotides line up with TRBD1. Germline loops: CDR1 MNHEY, CDR2 SMNVEV (reference sequence). The CDR3 totals 15 residues. Unmatched junction bases numbered 5, after V lost 0 bases and J lost 5 bases. CDR3 in amino acids: CASSLSRDRAHEQYF. CDR3 DNA sequence: TGTGCCAGCAGTTTATCTCGGGACAGGGCCCACGAGCAGTACTTC.

The chain joins TRBV7-3 to TRBJ1-1; possible D gene TRBD1, 6 bases. This CDR3 region has 13 residues. Between the trimmed V and J ends, which lost 4 bases and 6 bases, there was a span of 12 bases. Germline CDR1 reads SGHTA; CDR2 reads FQGTGA. CDR3: CASSWGQTAEAFF. The DNA of the CDR3 is TGTGCCAGCAGCTGGGGACAAACTGCTGAAGCTTTCTTT.

This rearrangement joins TRBV9 to TRBJ1-3, with 7 bases lining up with TRBD1. This CDR3 is 18 amino acids long. V lost 0 bases, J lost 7 bases, and 16 bases stayed unmatched. Germline V gene lookup returns CDR1 SGDLS and CDR2 YYNGEE. The CDR3 region has the DNA TGTGCCAGCAGCGTAGTCGGTGGGGGGACAGACTCTTCGAACACCATATATTTT. This sequence encodes CASSVVGGGTDSSNTIYF.

This rearrangement joins TRBV2 to TRBJ2-7; the match to TRBD2 covers 9 bases. Germline V gene sequence: CDR1 SNHLY, CDR2 FYNNEI. V gave up 5 bases and J gave up 4 bases; unmatched junction bases: 9. CDR3 size: 15 residues. DNA of the CDR3: TGTGCCAGCAGTAGGGGAGCGGGAGGAGGATACGAGCAGTACTTC. This sequence encodes CASSRGAGGGYEQYF.

The V and J genes are TRBV7-9 and TRBJ2-7; 8 bases align to TRBD1. This CDR3 contains 13 residues. V dropped 7 bases and J dropped 1; count of bases not matched to a gene: 3. CDR1 and CDR2 (germline): SEHNR, FQNEAQ (reference sequence). CDR3 nucleotide sequence: TGTGCCAGCAATGGACAGGGATCCTACGAGCAGTACTTC. Encoded protein: CASNGQGSYEQYF.

This chain connects TRBV6-1 to TRBJ2-5, with D possibly being TRBD2 (7 bases). This CDR3 contains 15 residues. V dropped 1 base and J dropped 4 bases, with 13 bases sitting between them. Germline lookup yields CDR1 MNHNS and CDR2 SASEGT. CDR3 amino acids: CASSEVAGAAETQYF. CDR3 bases: TGTGCCAGCAGTGAAGTGGCGGGGGCTGCAGAGACCCAGTACTTC.

The rearrangement links TRBV5-1 to TRBJ1-2; TRBD1 matches at 7 bases. In germline, CDR1 is SGHRS, CDR2 YFSETQ. V lost 0 bases to trimming and J lost 7 bases; unmatched junction nucleotides: 9. The CDR3 extends over 15 amino acids. The CDR3 bases are TGCGCCAGCAGCTTGGAGGTAGGGACAGTCTTTGGCTACACCTTC. Amino acid sequence: CASSLEVGTVFGYTF.

This sequence joins TRBV11-2 and TRBJ1-6; maybe TRBD1 (6 bases). V was pared by 6 bases and J by 6 bases, with 18 bases between. This CDR3 has 16 residues. Germline V gene data show CDR1 as SGHAT and CDR2 as FQNNGV. DNA of the CDR3: TGTGCCAGCAGACGACCATTTTCAGGGGTTAATTCACCCCTCCACTTT. Residues: CASRRPFSGVNSPLHF. The full variable domain, in which reference TRBV11-2 and TRBJ1-6 provide the parts outside the CDR3, is EAGVAQSPRYKIIEKRQSVAFWCNPISGHATLYWYQQILGQGPKLLIQFQNNGVVDDSQLPKDRFSAERLKGVDSTLKIQPAKLEDSAVYLCASRRPFSGVNSPLHFGNGTRLTVT.

The chain is built from TRBV5-1 and TRBJ1-6, with TRBD1 as a possible D gene (5 bases). Germline V gene data show CDR1 as SGHRS and CDR2 as YFSETQ. Between the trimmed V and J ends, which lost 0 bases and 10 bases, there was a span of 11 bases. The CDR3 is 14 residues long. The CDR3 sequence is CASSLGSGQSPLHF. The CDR3 DNA reads TGCGCCAGCAGCTTGGGATCAGGGCAATCACCCCTCCACTTT.

The CDR3 DNA sequence: TGTGCCAGCAGTTCCCGTAGGGAGAACTATGGCTACACCTTC. This gives the protein CASSSRRENYGYTF. The J gene is TRBJ1-2, the V gene TRBV27, with D unresolved. Trimming took 4 bases from V and 2 from J, leaving 11 bases between them. The CDR3 consists of 14 residues. Germline-derived CDR1 and CDR2 are MNHEY and SMNVEV (reference sequence).

The chain links TRBV7-9 to TRBJ1-6; maybe TRBD1 (6 bases). The CDR3 is made up of 14 amino acids. CDR1 and CDR2 (germline): SEHNR, FQNEAQ (reference sequence). The V and J ends lost 5 bases and 10 bases respectively, with 15 bases between them. The CDR3 region is CASSPGGGGSPLHF. CDR3 bases: TGTGCCAGCAGCCCGGGGGGCGGGGGCTCACCCCTCCACTTT.